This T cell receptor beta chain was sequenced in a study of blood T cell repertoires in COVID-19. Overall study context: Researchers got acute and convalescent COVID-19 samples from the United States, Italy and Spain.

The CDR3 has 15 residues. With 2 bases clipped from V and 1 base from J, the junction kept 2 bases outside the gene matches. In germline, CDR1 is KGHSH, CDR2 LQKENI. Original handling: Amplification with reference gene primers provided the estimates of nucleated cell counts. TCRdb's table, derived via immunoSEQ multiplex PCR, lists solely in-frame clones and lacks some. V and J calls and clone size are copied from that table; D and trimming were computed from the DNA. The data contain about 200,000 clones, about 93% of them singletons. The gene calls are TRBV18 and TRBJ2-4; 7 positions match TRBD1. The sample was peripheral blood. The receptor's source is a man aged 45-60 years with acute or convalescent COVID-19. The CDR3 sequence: CASSPLTGAKNIQYF. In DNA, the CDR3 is TGTGCCAGCTCACCATTGACAGGGGCCAAAAACATTCAGTACTTC.